One sample yielded the 13 T cell receptor beta chains listed below, sequenced in a study of cytomegalovirus exposure and HLA in healthy donors. The PCR was carried out with 60 Vbeta primers and 13 Jbeta primers. Assay: immunoSEQ multiplex PCR; the TCRdb copy retains only in-frame clones and omits some. The sample consists of 150,000 to 200,000 clones, 60% to 80% of them appearing once. The sequencing input was PBMCs. These receptors were taken from a man aged 60 to 69 in good health and CMV-seronegative.

This clone is a singleton in its sample. The chain carries TRBV7-2 and TRBJ2-1; perhaps TRBD1 as D (5 bases). Germline loops: CDR1 SGHTA, CDR2 FQGNSA. The germline V and J ends were trimmed by 0 bases and 8 bases, with 14 bases remaining between them. There are 15 residues in the CDR3. CDR3 in amino acids: CASSLAGPFGDEQFF. DNA for the CDR3: TGTGCCAGCAGCTTAGCGGGGCCCTTTGGCGATGAGCAGTTCTTC.

J is TRBJ2-1 and V is TRBV9; TRBD1 might be the D (6 bases). The V gene's germline CDR1 is SGDLS and CDR2 YYNGEE. This CDR3 spans 17 amino acids. V lost 0 bases and J lost 4, with 17 bases in between. The CDR3 region is CASSVEMTGRMYNEQFF. As DNA, the CDR3 is TGTGCCAGCAGCGTAGAGATGACAGGACGAATGTACAATGAGCAGTTCTTC.

The J gene is TRBJ1-5, the V gene TRBV5-6; D not certain. Germline V gene data show CDR1 as SGHDT and CDR2 as YYEEEE. V lost 0 bases to trimming and J lost 4 bases, with 14 bases between them. The CDR3 has 16 residues. CDR3 DNA sequence: TGTGCCAGCAGCTTGGCCGTAACGTCCGGGAATCAGCCCCAGCATTTT. Protein product: CASSLAVTSGNQPQHF.

V is TRBV5-1 and J is TRBJ2-1; TRBD2 matches at 15 bases. V was clipped by 2 bases and J by 5 bases; unmatched bases: 5. From germline, CDR1 is SGHRS and CDR2 YFSETQ. This CDR3 spans 17 amino acids. CDR3 amino acids: CASSFGLAGGPDNEQFF. In nucleotides, the CDR3 is TGCGCCAGCAGCTTTGGACTAGCGGGGGGGCCTGACAATGAGCAGTTCTTC.

A few counts support this clone. The rearrangement uses TRBV10-3 and TRBJ1-1; no definite D call. V was cut by 2 bases and J by 7 bases, with 11 bases left in between. This CDR3 is built from 13 residues. Germline CDR1 ENHRY, CDR2 SYGVKD. DNA of the CDR3: TGTGCCATCAGTGAGACAAGGACTCTTGAAGCTTTCTTT. It specifies CAISETRTLEAFF.

The rearrangement joins TRBV18 to TRBJ2-2; weak D call: TRBD1 (6 bases). Germline CDR1 and CDR2: KGHSH and LQKENI. The V end was cut by 6 bases, the J end by 1 base, with 15 bases between. The length of the CDR3 is 16 residues. The CDR3 DNA reads as TGTGCCAGCTCGACAGGACAGCTGATGAACACCGGGGAGCTGTTTTTT. Its translation: CASSTGQLMNTGELFF. The entire variable domain, with the rest obtained from reference TRBV18 and TRBJ2-2, is as follows: NAGVMQNPRHLVRRRGQEARLRCSPMKGHSHVYWYRQLPEEGLKFMVYLQKENIIDESGMPKERFSAEFPKEGPSILRIQQVVRGDSAAYFCASSTGQLMNTGELFFGEGSRLTVL.

The chain uses TRBV6-1 and TRBJ1-6; a weak D match, TRBD1 (5 bases). Trimming removed 4 bases from V and 10 bases from J, with 17 bases in between. This CDR3 is 15 amino acids long. Germline V gene data show CDR1 as MNHNS and CDR2 as SASEGT. The CDR3, as DNA: TGTGCCAGCAGTGTGACAGTCCCTTCGACATCACCCCTCCACTTT. Translation gives CASSVTVPSTSPLHF.

This clone was picked up one time. The gene calls are TRBV7-2 and TRBJ2-2, with 8 positions matching TRBD2. Germline V gene sequence: CDR1 SGHTA, CDR2 FQGNSA. The CDR3 covers 17 residues. V lost 5 bases, J lost 0 bases, and 8 bases stayed unmatched. The CDR3 sequence is CASSRWTSNPNTGELFF. The CDR3 region has the DNA TGTGCCAGCAGCCGCTGGACTAGCAACCCGAACACCGGGGAGCTGTTTTTT.

The table lists this clone with a few counts. As DNA, the CDR3 is TGTGCCAGCAGGGAGGGGGCGTTATCTTCCTACGAGCAGTACTTC. The encoded protein is CASREGALSSYEQYF. The chain joins TRBV6-1 to TRBJ2-7, with D possibly matching TRBD1 (7 bases). CDR3 length: 15 amino acids. V was trimmed by 6 bases and J by 1 base, leaving 16 bases between them. In germline, CDR1 is MNHNS, CDR2 SASEGT.

The chain carries TRBV9 and TRBJ2-5; 10 bases are a match to TRBD2. This CDR3 has 15 amino acids. Germline loops: CDR1 SGDLS, CDR2 YYNGEE. The V gene end was trimmed by 4 bases and the J gene end by 0 bases; junction bases not matched to a gene: 3. The CDR3: CASSSGLADQETQYF. The CDR3 bases are TGTGCCAGCAGCTCTGGACTAGCGGACCAAGAGACCCAGTACTTC.

This clone has more than one count but fewer than ten. This chain joins TRBV4-2 and TRBJ2-3; 7 bases line up with TRBD2. Losses at the gene ends were 1 base for V and 6 bases for J; bases not matched to a gene: 4. The CDR3 runs 14 residues. CDR1 and CDR2 from the germline V gene are LGHNA and YNFKEQ. CDR3 DNA: TGTGCCAGCAGCCAAGTCGGGGGGACGGATACGCAGTATTTT. It encodes CASSQVGGTDTQYF.

The CDR3 protein is CATSRDRRGQFF. CDR3 DNA sequence: TGTGCCACCAGCAGAGATCGGCGGGGGCAGTTCTTC. J is TRBJ2-1 and V is TRBV15; tentative D call: TRBD2 (6 bases). V was trimmed by 0 bases and J by 12 bases, leaving 9 bases between them. The germline V gene encodes CDR1 LNHNV and CDR2 YYDKDF (reference sequence). The length of the CDR3 is 12 residues.

This chain uses TRBV6-1 with TRBJ2-6; the match to TRBD1 covers 7 bases. With V trimmed by 6 bases and J by 4 bases, 6 bases remained unmatched. This CDR3 contains 15 residues. The germline gives CDR1 MNHNS, CDR2 SASEGT. The chain's CDR3 is CASSDRAVGANVLTF. CDR3 DNA sequence: TGTGCCAGCAGCGACAGGGCAGTCGGGGCCAACGTCCTGACTTTC.